A selection of T cell receptor beta chains follows, all from one sample in a study of PD-1 blockade in classical Hodgkin lymphoma. The protocol was immunoSEQ multiplex PCR, while the TCRdb copy is restricted to in-frame clones and leaves out a portion. Among around 66,000 clones, 71% were seen once, and the ten largest hold approximately 9%. The source was peripheral blood mononuclear cells (PBMCs), collected before the second cycle of nivolumab. The receptors were sampled from a human donor with classical Hodgkin lymphoma. The conserved cysteine and the conserved F or W are not part of the CDR3 here. Fields, in order: CDR3 length, V gene, D gene, J gene, CDR3 protein. A D gene is named only where the DNA matches it firmly.

14	TRBV10-2	TRBD2	TRBJ2-7	ASSAASGRAGYEQY
14	TRBV2	.	TRBJ2-3	ASSSSMWQGTDTQY
12	TRBV5-1	.	TRBJ1-4	ASSLDSTNEKLF
11	TRBV29-1	.	TRBJ2-2	SVGQTDTGELF
11	TRBV29-1	TRBD1	TRBJ2-7	SVSTGVSYEQY
11	TRBV9	.	TRBJ1-2	ASSVGGASGYT
13	TRBV5-1	TRBD1	TRBJ2-2	ASSLMDRDTGELF
12	TRBV4-1	TRBD1	TRBJ2-5	ASSQPGQQETQY
9	TRBV6-6	.	TRBJ1-5	ARGGDQPQH
14	TRBV27	.	TRBJ2-7	ASSFLLTNNRNEQY
11	TRBV2	.	TRBJ1-2	ASTDSQFYGYT